This T cell receptor (beta chain) was recorded in a study of blood T cell repertoires in COVID-19. Study overall: The United States, Italy and Spain provided the acute and convalescent COVID-19 samples.

V lost 0 bases, J lost 2 bases, and 9 bases stayed unmatched. Germline CDR1 is SGHNT and CDR2 is YYREEE (reference sequence). The CDR3 spans 17 residues. Only in-frame clones appear in the TCRdb table, and some are missing; sequencing was by immunoSEQ multiplex PCR. The sample lists more than 100,000 clones, more than 70% occurring once. The chain combines TRBV5-4 with TRBJ2-5, with 8 bases identical to TRBD2. What was sequenced was peripheral blood. The sequence was collected from a man between 60 and 75 years old with acute or convalescent COVID-19. Written as DNA, the CDR3 is TGTGCCAGCAGCTTGGGGTTTGGAGCGGGGGTACAAGAGACCCAGTACTTC. It encodes CASSLGFGAGVQETQYF.